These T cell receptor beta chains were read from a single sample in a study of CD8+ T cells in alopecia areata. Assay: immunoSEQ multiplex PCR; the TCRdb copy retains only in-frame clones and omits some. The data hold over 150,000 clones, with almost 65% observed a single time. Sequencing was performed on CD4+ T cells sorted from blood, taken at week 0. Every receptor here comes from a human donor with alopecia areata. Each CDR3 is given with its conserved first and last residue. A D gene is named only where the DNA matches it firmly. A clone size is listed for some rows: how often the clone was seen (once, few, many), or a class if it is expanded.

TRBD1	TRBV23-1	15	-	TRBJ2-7	CASSQSGQGPYEQYF	TGCGCCAGCAGTCAATCGGGACAGGGCCCCTACGAGCAGTACTTC
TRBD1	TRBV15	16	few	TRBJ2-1	CATSRAGQGAFNEQFF	TGTGCCACCAGCAGAGCCGGACAGGGGGCGTTCAATGAGCAGTTCTTC
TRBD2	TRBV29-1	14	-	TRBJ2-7	CSVGMVAGGHEQYF	TGCAGCGTTGGAATGGTAGCGGGGGGCCACGAGCAGTACTTC
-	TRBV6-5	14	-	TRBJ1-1	CASSYGVESTEAFF	TGTGCCAGCAGTTACGGGGTCGAGAGCACTGAAGCTTTCTTT
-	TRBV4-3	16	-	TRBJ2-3	CASSQDRLSGADTQYF	TGCGCCAGCAGCCAAGATCGCCTTTCAGGGGCAGATACGCAGTATTTT
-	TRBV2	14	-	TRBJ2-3	CASSEGHPPDTQYF	TGTGCCAGCAGTGAGGGACACCCCCCGGATACGCAGTATTTT
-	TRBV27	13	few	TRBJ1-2	CASSLRGVDGYTF	TGTGCCAGCAGTTTACGAGGGGTCGATGGCTACACCTTC
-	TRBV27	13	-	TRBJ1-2	CASSLFGGDGYTF	TGTGCCAGCAGTTTATTTGGGGGAGATGGCTACACCTTC
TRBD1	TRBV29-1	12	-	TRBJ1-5	CNRPDRGQPQHF	TGCAACAGACCGGACAGGGGGCAACCCCAGCATTTT
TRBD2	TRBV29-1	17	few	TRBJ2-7	CSANTGTSGGYGYEQYF	TGCAGCGCAAATACAGGGACTAGCGGGGGTTACGGCTACGAGCAGTACTTC
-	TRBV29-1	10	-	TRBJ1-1	CSVGQQEAFF	TGCAGCGTCGGACAGCAAGAAGCTTTCTTT
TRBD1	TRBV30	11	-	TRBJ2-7	CAWRTGQGLYF	TGTGCCTGGAGGACGGGACAGGGTCTGTACTTC
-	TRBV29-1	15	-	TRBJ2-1	CSVRTATTYYNEQFF	TGCAGCGTTCGGACAGCTACTACGTACTACAATGAGCAGTTCTTC
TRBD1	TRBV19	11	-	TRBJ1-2	CAGGQNYGYTF	TGTGCCGGGGGACAGAACTATGGCTACACCTTC
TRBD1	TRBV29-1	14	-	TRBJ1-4	CSGGTGATNEKLFF	TGCAGCGGGGGAACAGGGGCAACTAATGAAAAACTGTTTTTT
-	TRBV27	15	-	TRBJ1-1	CASSPDGSVNTEAFF	TGTGCCAGCAGCCCCGATGGCAGTGTGAACACTGAAGCTTTCTTT
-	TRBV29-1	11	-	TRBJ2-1	CSAPDYNEQFF	TGCAGCGCCCCGGATTACAATGAGCAGTTCTTC
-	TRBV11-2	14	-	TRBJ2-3	CASGRIPSTDTQYF	TGTGCCAGCGGACGTATTCCTAGCACAGATACGCAGTATTTT
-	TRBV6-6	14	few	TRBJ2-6	CASSPYSGANVLTF	TGTGCCAGCAGTCCTTACTCTGGGGCCAACGTCCTGACTTTC
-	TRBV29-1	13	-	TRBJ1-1	CSVQQLMNTEAFF	TGCAGCGTACAACAGCTGATGAACACTGAAGCTTTCTTT
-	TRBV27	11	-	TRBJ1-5	CASGSRQPQHF	TGTGCCAGCGGTTCCAGGCAGCCCCAGCATTTT
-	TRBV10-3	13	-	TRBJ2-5	CAISGGGRETQYF	TGTGCCATCAGTGGGGGTGGACGAGAGACCCAGTACTTC
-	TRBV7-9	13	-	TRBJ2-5	CASHLKDQETQYF	TGTGCCAGCCATTTGAAGGACCAAGAGACCCAGTACTTC
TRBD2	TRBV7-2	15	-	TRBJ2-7	CASSGLAGGPYEQYF	TGTGCCAGCAGCGGGCTAGCGGGGGGGCCCTACGAGCAGTACTTC
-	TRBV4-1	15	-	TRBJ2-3	CASSQVSASTDTQYF	TGCGCCAGCAGCCAAGTATCTGCGAGCACAGATACGCAGTATTTT
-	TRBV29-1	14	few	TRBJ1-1	CSVYGMGTNTEAFF	TGCAGCGTTTACGGAATGGGTACCAACACTGAAGCTTTCTTT
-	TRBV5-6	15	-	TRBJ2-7	CASSPDLGKTYEQYF	TGTGCCAGCAGCCCGGACCTTGGAAAAACCTACGAGCAGTACTTC
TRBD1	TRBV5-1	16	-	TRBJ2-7	CASRPNTGTASYEQYF	TGCGCCAGCAGGCCTAACACCGGGACAGCGAGCTACGAGCAGTACTTC
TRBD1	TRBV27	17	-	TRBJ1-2	CASRGLAGTGLIYGYTF	TGTGCCAGCAGGGGACTTGCTGGGACAGGGCTGATCTATGGCTACACCTTC
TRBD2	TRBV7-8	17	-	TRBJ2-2	CASSLASLAGATGELFF	TGTGCCAGCAGCTTAGCGAGTCTAGCGGGAGCCACCGGGGAGCTGTTTTTT